What follows are 26 T cell receptor beta chains derived from one specimen sequenced in a study of OX40 agonist ivuxolimab in advanced cancers. The assay was immunoSEQ multiplex PCR, and TCRdb's table has in-frame clones only and misses some. In the table there are tens of thousands of clones, about 89% of which are singletons. The sequencing used CD4+ or CD8+ T cells sorted from blood, collected in a trial of the OX40 agonist ivuxolimab. The receptors derive from an adult with an advanced solid tumor such as melanoma, head and neck, liver or kidney cancer.

V is TRBV5-4 and J is TRBJ2-7; no clear D. Germline CDR1 SGHNT, CDR2 YYREEE (reference sequence). This CDR3 has 15 residues. The V end was cut by 4 bases, the J end by 6 bases, with 20 bases between. CDR3 DNA: TGTGCCAGCAGCATTTACGGACCACGACCTCTCGAGCAGTACTTC. Residues: CASSIYGPRPLEQYF.

The V call is TRBV7-2, the J call TRBJ2-1; 9 nucleotides match TRBD2. The V gene's germline CDR1 is SGHTA and CDR2 FQGNSA. V lost 5 bases and J lost 13; bases outside the gene matches: 18. The CDR3 sequence is 16 residues long. CDR3 DNA sequence: TGTGCCAGCAGCCCAACCGGCGGGACTAGCATGCAGAGACAGTTCTTC. It codes for CASSPTGGTSMQRQFF.

This chain connects TRBV5-4 to TRBJ2-7; unclear D gene. V was clipped by 2 bases and J by 0 bases, with 9 bases between them. The CDR3 is 14 amino acids. Germline V gene lookup returns CDR1 SGHNT and CDR2 YYREEE (reference sequence). CDR3 region: CASSFELSSYEQYF. The CDR3 region has the DNA TGTGCCAGCAGCTTTGAGCTCAGCTCCTACGAGCAGTACTTC.

The chain joins TRBV7-3 to TRBJ2-7; TRBD1 aligns across 7 bases. V lost 5 bases to trimming and J lost 2 bases; unmatched junction nucleotides: 6. The germline V gene has CDR1 SGHTA and CDR2 FQGTGA. The CDR3 spans 14 residues. The CDR3 coding sequence is TGTGCCAGCAGCCCTACAGGGGACCCCTACGAGCAGTACTTC. This sequence encodes CASSPTGDPYEQYF.

The V call is TRBV29-1, the J call TRBJ2-5; TRBD2 is a possible D gene (6 bases). The CDR3 consists of 15 residues. Germline values: CDR1 SQVTM, CDR2 ANQGSEA. V was trimmed by 4 bases and J by 4 bases, leaving 19 bases between them. The CDR3 coding sequence is TGCAGCGTTGCCCCTCATCTGAGGCGGGGAGAGACCCAGTACTTC. Amino acid sequence: CSVAPHLRRGETQYF.

In its sample, this clone was seen a few times. The chain couples TRBV5-4 to TRBJ2-3; D unresolved. V was trimmed by 3 bases and J by 4 bases, leaving 15 bases between them. Looked up from germline, CDR1 is SGHNT and CDR2 is YYREEE (reference sequence). There are 15 residues in the CDR3. The CDR3 DNA follows: TGTGCCAGCAGCTCTAACATCATACGGGCAGATACGCAGTATTTT. It yields the protein CASSSNIIRADTQYF.

In this sample, this clone turned up once. The J gene is TRBJ1-5, the V gene TRBV19, with 7 nucleotides matching TRBD1. Germline V gene lookup returns CDR1 LNHDA and CDR2 SQIVND (reference sequence). V was pared by 3 bases and J by 6 bases, with 5 bases of the junction left unmatched. The CDR3 runs 14 residues. The CDR3 here is CASSIPTGSQPQHF. The DNA for the CDR3 is TGTGCCAGTAGTATCCCGACAGGGAGTCAGCCCCAGCATTTT.

The chain links TRBV4-1 to TRBJ2-3; 8 bases agree with TRBD2. The CDR3 has 17 residues. The V segment lost 4 bases and the J segment 4 bases; nucleotides outside the gene matches: 13. Looked up from germline, CDR1 is MGHRA and CDR2 is YSYEKL. The CDR3 region is CASSRPVAGSRPDTQYF. For the CDR3, the DNA is TGCGCCAGCAGCCGCCCCGTAGCGGGAAGCCGGCCAGATACGCAGTATTTT.

This clone was seen just once. V usage is TRBV9 and J usage is TRBJ2-2; D perhaps matches TRBD2 (5 bases). Trimming pared 3 bases from V and 6 bases from J, leaving 12 bases between. The germline V gene has CDR1 SGDLS and CDR2 YYNGEE. The CDR3 is 14 amino acids. The CDR3 sequence is CASSATLLAGELFF. CDR3 nucleotides: TGTGCCAGCAGCGCCACATTACTAGCCGGGGAGCTGTTTTTT.

The gene calls are TRBV5-4 and TRBJ2-7; no clear D gene. Germline loops: CDR1 SGHNT, CDR2 YYREEE (reference sequence). V was shortened by 0 bases and J by 3 bases, with 10 bases between the two germline ends. The CDR3 has 14 amino acids. The CDR3 is CASSLGLLSYEQYF. CDR3 coding DNA: TGTGCCAGCAGCTTGGGGCTCCTCAGCTACGAGCAGTACTTC.

This clone came up a few times. The chain joins TRBV10-2 to TRBJ1-6; possible D gene TRBD1, 5 bases. This CDR3 comprises 13 residues. Germline assignment: CDR1 WSHSY and CDR2 SAAADI. The ends were cut back, 3 bases at V and 7 bases at J, with 7 bases in the middle. The CDR3 bases are TGCGCCAGCAGTGACAGGGACAATTCACCCCTCCACTTT. Its translation is CASSDRDNSPLHF.

In regard to this clone: The identical CDR3 is also encoded by other nucleotide sequences in the sample. The chain combines TRBV11-2 with TRBJ1-1; D remains ambiguous. The V end lost 5 bases, the J end lost 7 bases, and 17 bases lay between the germline ends. The CDR3 has 14 amino acids. Germline V lookup: CDR1 SGHAT, CDR2 FQNNGV. The CDR3 DNA reads TGTGCCAGCAGCCCTTCTGTGACTTGGGTTGAAGCTTTCTTT. Protein product: CASSPSVTWVEAFF. The full variable domain, rest sourced from reference TRBV11-2 and TRBJ1-1, is EAGVAQSPRYKIIEKRQSVAFWCNPISGHATLYWYQQILGQGPKLLIQFQNNGVVDDSQLPKDRFSAERLKGVDSTLKIQPAKLEDSAVYLCASSPSVTWVEAFFGQGTRLTVV.

V and J are TRBV10-3 and TRBJ2-7, with 9 bases fitting TRBD2. The length of the CDR3 is 15 residues. CDR1 and CDR2 (germline): ENHRY, SYGVKD. With 2 bases clipped from V and 7 bases from J, the junction kept 9 bases outside the gene matches. CDR3 sequence reads: CAISEGNLAGSEQYF. Here the CDR3 DNA reads TGTGCCATCAGTGAGGGAAACCTAGCGGGATCTGAGCAGTACTTC.

The gene calls are TRBV18 and TRBJ1-5; possibly TRBD1 for D (6 bases). Per germline, CDR1 KGHSH and CDR2 LQKENI. The CDR3 runs to 18 residues. V lost 3 bases and J lost 4, with 22 bases in between. The CDR3 DNA is TGTGCCAGCTCACCTGGGCACTTACCTGGGGGCCGGAATCAGCCCCAGCATTTT. This codes for CASSPGHLPGGRNQPQHF.

V usage is TRBV25-1 and J usage is TRBJ2-3, with TRBD2 matching over 7 bases. The junction had 7 bases not matched to a gene; V was cut back by 6 bases and J by 1 base. The CDR3 is 15 amino acids. CDR1 is MGHDK and CDR2 is SYGVNS in the germline V gene. In DNA, the CDR3 is TGTGCCAGCAGCCCGCGGGCGGGGGGCACAGATACGCAGTATTTT. Amino acids: CASSPRAGGTDTQYF.

The chain combines TRBV5-1 with TRBJ2-7; 10 nucleotides match TRBD1. Looked up from germline, CDR1 is SGHRS and CDR2 is YFSETQ. The CDR3 runs to 14 residues. The V gene end was trimmed by 6 bases and the J gene end by 1 base; junction bases not matched to a gene: 4. The DNA for the CDR3 is TGCGCCAGCAACGGGGGACAGGGGTCCTACGAGCAGTACTTC. It codes for CASNGGQGSYEQYF.

This chain joins TRBV27 and TRBJ2-1, with D possibly TRBD1 on 6 matching bases. The V gene lost 2 bases and the J gene lost 6 bases, with 11 bases spanning the gap. CDR3 size: 14 residues. Germline V gene lookup returns CDR1 MNHEY and CDR2 SMNVEV (reference sequence). CDR3 coding DNA: TGTGCCAGCAGTTTAGACAGGTGGTCCAATGAGCAGTTCTTC. This codes for CASSLDRWSNEQFF.

The rearrangement joins TRBV7-2 to TRBJ2-3; 14 bases are a match to TRBD2. After removal of 2 bases from V and 2 bases from J, the junction contained 3 bases not matched to a gene. The germline gives CDR1 SGHTA, CDR2 FQGNSA. CDR3 length: 17 residues. The CDR3 DNA reads as TGTGCCAGCAGCTTACAGGGACTAGCGGGGGCCACAGATACGCAGTATTTT. This gives the protein CASSLQGLAGATDTQYF.

The chain employs TRBV2 and TRBJ2-7; no clear D. In germline, CDR1 is SNHLY, CDR2 FYNNEI. The CDR3 totals 13 residues. Trimming removed 3 bases from V and 3 bases from J, with 9 bases in between. This CDR3 is CASSEEQSYEQYF. The CDR3 DNA reads TGTGCCAGCAGTGAGGAACAGAGCTACGAGCAGTACTTC.

The chain couples TRBV27 to TRBJ2-5, with 8 bases fitting TRBD2. Per the germline V gene, CDR1 is MNHEY and CDR2 is SMNVEV (reference sequence). V trimming: 5 bases; J trimming: 5 bases; junction bases outside the gene matches: 10. The CDR3 length is 15 residues. CDR3 nucleotides: TGTGCCAGCAGTCCCCGGGAGGGTCGGAGGGAGACCCAGTACTTC. This encodes CASSPREGRRETQYF.

This chain uses TRBV28 with TRBJ1-4; D is unclear. Germline CDR1 and CDR2: MDHEN and SYDVKM. The ends were cut back, 4 bases at V and 0 bases at J, with 12 bases in the middle. This CDR3 has 16 residues. CDR3 sequence (DNA): TGTGCCAGCAGTTCCTCTTGGGGAGCAACTAATGAAAAACTGTTTTTT. It codes for CASSSSWGATNEKLFF.

The chain employs TRBV19 and TRBJ1-6, with 8 bases fitting TRBD1. With 5 bases clipped from V and 7 bases from J, the junction kept 13 bases outside the gene matches. Germline loops: CDR1 LNHDA, CDR2 SQIVND (reference sequence). The CDR3 runs 17 residues. In DNA, the CDR3 is TGTGCCAGTAGTCCGCGGGACAGGCTGGAAGGAAATTCACCCCTCCACTTT. Its protein product is CASSPRDRLEGNSPLHF. Full variable domain (rest looked up from reference TRBV19 and TRBJ1-6): DGGITQSPKYLFRKEGQNVTLSCEQNLNHDAMYWYRQDPGQGLRLIYYSQIVNDFQKGDIAEGYSVSREKKESFPLTVTSAQKNPTAFYLCASSPRDRLEGNSPLHFGNGTRLTVT.

J is TRBJ2-7 and V is TRBV5-1, with TRBD2 identical over 8 bases. The CDR3 runs to 15 residues. Germline V gene data show CDR1 as SGHRS and CDR2 as YFSETQ. V dropped 0 bases and J dropped 1; count of bases not matched to a gene: 3. CDR3 protein: CASSLGAGGSYEQYF. DNA for the CDR3: TGCGCCAGCAGCTTGGGGGCGGGAGGATCCTACGAGCAGTACTTC.

The J gene is TRBJ2-1, the V gene TRBV5-5, with 15 bases identical to TRBD2. Per germline, CDR1 SGHKS and CDR2 YYEKEE (reference sequence). Trimming removed 6 bases from V and 4 bases from J; junction bases left unmatched: 5. The CDR3 totals 16 residues. The CDR3 coding sequence is TGTGCCAGCACCCCGGGACTAGCGGGAGGATACAATGAGCAGTTCTTC. Translation gives CASTPGLAGGYNEQFF.

The genes are TRBV14 and TRBJ2-7, with a possible D match to TRBD1 (5 bases). This CDR3 is built from 18 residues. V was trimmed by 3 bases and J by 2 bases, leaving 23 bases between them. CDR1 and CDR2 from the germline V gene are SGHDN and FVKESK. The CDR3 nucleotides are TGTGCCAGCAGCCAGCTCTATGGGGCGAGCTCGATTACCTACGAGCAGTACTTC. Translating it yields CASSQLYGASSITYEQYF.

The chain has TRBV11-3 and TRBJ2-7; D is perhaps TRBD2 (6 bases). Germline-derived CDR1 and CDR2 are SGHNT and YENEEA. Trimming removed 3 bases at V and 2 bases at J, with 11 bases between. This CDR3 spans 14 amino acids. In nucleotides, the CDR3 is TGTGCCAGCAGCTTGGAGGGAAACGCCTACGAGCAGTACTTC. Encoded protein: CASSLEGNAYEQYF.